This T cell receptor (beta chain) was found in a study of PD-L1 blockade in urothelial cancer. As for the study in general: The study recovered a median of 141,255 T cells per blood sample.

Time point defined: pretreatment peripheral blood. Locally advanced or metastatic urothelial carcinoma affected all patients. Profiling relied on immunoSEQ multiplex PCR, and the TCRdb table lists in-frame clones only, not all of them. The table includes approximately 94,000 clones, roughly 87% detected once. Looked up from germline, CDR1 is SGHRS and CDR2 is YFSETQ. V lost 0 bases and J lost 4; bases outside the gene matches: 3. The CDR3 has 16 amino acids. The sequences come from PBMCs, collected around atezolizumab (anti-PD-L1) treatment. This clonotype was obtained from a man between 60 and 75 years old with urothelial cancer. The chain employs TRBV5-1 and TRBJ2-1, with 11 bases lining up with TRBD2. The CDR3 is CASSLGGLAAYNEQFF. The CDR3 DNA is TGCGCCAGCAGCTTGGGGGGACTAGCGGCGTACAATGAGCAGTTCTTC.